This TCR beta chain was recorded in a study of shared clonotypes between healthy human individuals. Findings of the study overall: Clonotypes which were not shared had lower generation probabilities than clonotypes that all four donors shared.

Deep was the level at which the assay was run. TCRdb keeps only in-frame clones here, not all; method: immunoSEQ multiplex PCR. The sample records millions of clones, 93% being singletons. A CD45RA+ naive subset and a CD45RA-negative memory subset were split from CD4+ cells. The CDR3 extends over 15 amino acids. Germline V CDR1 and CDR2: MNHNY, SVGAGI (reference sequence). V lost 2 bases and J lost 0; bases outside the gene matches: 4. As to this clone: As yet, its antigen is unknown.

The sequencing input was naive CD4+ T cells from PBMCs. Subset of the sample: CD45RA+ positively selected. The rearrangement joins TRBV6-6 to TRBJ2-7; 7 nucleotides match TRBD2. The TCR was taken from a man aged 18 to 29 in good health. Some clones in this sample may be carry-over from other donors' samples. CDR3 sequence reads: CASSYIQRGSYEQYF. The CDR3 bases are TGTGCCAGCAGTTACATACAGCGGGGCTCCTACGAGCAGTACTTC.